One sample yielded the 2 T cell receptor beta chains listed below, sequenced in a study of PD-1 blockade in classical Hodgkin lymphoma. The time point: cycle 4 day 1 (C4D1), after five to seven weeks of nivolumab. Every one of the patients relapsed after autologous stem cell transplantation (brentuximab vedotin exposure was variable). TCRdb keeps only in-frame clones here, not all; method: immunoSEQ multiplex PCR. In the table there are 50,000 or so clones, 85% to 90% of which are singletons. The material was peripheral blood mononuclear cells (PBMCs), obtained before the fourth cycle of nivolumab. These receptors all come from a human donor with classical Hodgkin lymphoma.

The gene calls are TRBV10-3 and TRBJ2-7, with 8 bases matching TRBD2. Germline V gives CDR1 ENHRY, CDR2 SYGVKD. Trimming removed 3 bases from V and 3 bases from J; junction bases left unmatched: 7. The length of the CDR3 is 15 residues. The CDR3 DNA reads as TGTGCCATCAGTGATCCTGGACTAGCTTTCTACGAGCAGTACTTC. This gives the protein CAISDPGLAFYEQYF.

J is TRBJ2-1 and V is TRBV5-4; TRBD2 agrees at 11 bases. After removal of 0 bases from V and 6 bases from J, the junction contained 2 bases not matched to a gene. CDR3 size: 15 residues. Germline V gene data show CDR1 as SGHNT and CDR2 as YYREEE (reference sequence). The CDR3: CASSLDSGRANEQFF. The DNA for the CDR3 is TGTGCCAGCAGCTTGGATAGCGGGAGGGCCAATGAGCAGTTCTTC.